The 26 T cell receptor beta chains in this list originate from one sample, sequenced in a study of CD8 T cells in ankylosing spondylitis. TCRdb recomputed calls from the 5' RACE reads with MiXCR, one row per CDR3 protein. Of some 37,000 distinct CDR3 sequences listed, over 10% are singletons. The sample taken for sequencing was synovial fluid, either unsorted or a sorted T cell fraction (not recorded which). These receptors were taken from a male donor with ankylosing spondylitis.

Ten or more counts support this clonotype. This sequence joins TRBV6-5 and TRBJ1-1; D is possibly TRBD1 (5 bases). The germline V gene encodes CDR1 MNHEY and CDR2 SVGAGI. V shed 4 bases and J shed 5 bases, with 14 bases lying between them. CDR3 length: 14 residues. The DNA for the CDR3 is TGTGCCAGCAGTTCCCAGGCGGGGGGGACTGAAGCTTTCTTT. As protein: CASSSQAGGTEAFF.

This clonotype was observed at least ten times. CDR3 residues: CSVKWASGILSYEQYF. CDR3 DNA sequence: TGCAGCGTCAAATGGGCTAGCGGGATCCTATCCTACGAGCAGTACTTC. The gene calls are TRBV29-1 and TRBJ2-7; 9 nucleotides align to TRBD2. Germline CDR1 reads SQVTM; CDR2 reads ANQGSEA. Trimming removed 6 bases from V and 1 base from J; junction bases left unmatched: 13. The CDR3 covers 16 residues.

This clonotype was observed many times. The chain combines TRBV28 with TRBJ2-7; D is perhaps TRBD1 (6 bases). CDR3 length equals 17 residues. V was cut by 4 bases and J by 5 bases, with 24 bases left in between. CDR1 is MDHEN, CDR2 SYDVKM, per germline. The CDR3 DNA sequence: TGTGCCAGCAGTTGGGACCGATGGACAGACCCACCTAACGAGCAGTACTTC. The encoded protein is CASSWDRWTDPPNEQYF. The full variable domain, its missing parts supplied by reference TRBV28 and TRBJ2-7, is DVKVTQSSRYLVKRTGEKVFLECVQDMDHENMFWYRQDPGLGLRLIYFSYDVKMKEKGDIPEGYSVSREKKERFSLILESASTNQTSMYLCASSWDRWTDPPNEQYFGPGTRLTVT.

This clonotype showed up many times. This chain links TRBV2 with TRBJ1-1, with D possibly being TRBD1 (5 bases). Germline V gene sequence: CDR1 SNHLY, CDR2 FYNNEI. V shed 4 bases and J shed 7 bases, with 25 bases lying between them. The CDR3 loop spans 17 amino acids. The CDR3 loop is CASSGAGRRPYWYEAFF. Written as DNA, the CDR3 is TGTGCCAGCAGTGGGGCGGGGCGCAGGCCCTATTGGTATGAAGCTTTCTTT.

There are a few counts of this clonotype. V gene TRBV4-2 combines with J gene TRBJ1-1; no firm D call. Trimming removed 6 bases at V and 1 base at J, with 6 bases between. This CDR3 comprises 12 residues. Germline lookup yields CDR1 LGHNA and CDR2 YNFKEQ. The CDR3 nucleotides read TGTGCCAGCAGTCCCGCGAACACTGAAGCTTTCTTT. Protein: CASSPANTEAFF.

This clonotype appeared a few times. This chain uses TRBV7-3 with TRBJ2-3; no clear D. Germline CDR1 and CDR2: SGHTA and FQGTGA. This CDR3 region has 15 residues. Trimming removed 1 base from V and 1 base from J, with 9 bases in between. CDR3 coding DNA: TGTGCCAGCAGCTTAAACGGCGCGGGCACAGATACGCAGTATTTT. Its protein is CASSLNGAGTDTQYF.

The table lists this clonotype with many counts. V gene TRBV13 combines with J gene TRBJ2-5; D perhaps matches TRBD1 (5 bases). The V and J ends lost 0 bases and 5 bases respectively, with 7 bases between them. This CDR3 has 13 amino acids. Germline V gives CDR1 PRHDT, CDR2 FYEKMQ (reference sequence). CDR3 sequence reads: CASSLGRVETQYF. The CDR3, as DNA: TGTGCCAGCAGCTTAGGCAGGGTGGAGACCCAGTACTTC.

Ten or more counts support this clonotype. The CDR3 spells CASSLVGSGTEHTDTQYF. The CDR3 coding sequence is TGTGCCAGCAGCTTAGTAGGGAGTGGGACAGAACACACAGATACGCAGTATTTT. The chain joins TRBV11-1 to TRBJ2-3, with 7 bases that match TRBD1. The CDR3 is made up of 18 amino acids. CDR1 and CDR2 (germline): SGHAT, FQDESV (reference sequence). V trimming: 1 base; J trimming: 2 bases; junction bases outside the gene matches: 12.

This clonotype appeared many times. The chain is built from TRBV29-1 and TRBJ2-7; D may be TRBD1 (6 bases). The germline V gene encodes CDR1 SQVTM and CDR2 ANQGSEA. CDR3 length: 15 amino acids. V lost 4 bases to trimming and J lost 1 base, with 17 bases between them. CDR3 sequence: CSVAGQAGESYEQYF. The CDR3 DNA is TGCAGCGTTGCGGGACAAGCCGGGGAATCCTACGAGCAGTACTTC.

At least ten counts were recorded for this clonotype. This chain connects TRBV10-3 to TRBJ2-7, with 11 bases lining up with TRBD1. With V trimmed by 6 bases and J by 4 bases, 11 bases remained unmatched. CDR1 is ENHRY and CDR2 is SYGVKD in the germline V gene. CDR3 length equals 16 residues. The CDR3 loop is CAIRDRGLTSGYEQYF. CDR3 DNA: TGTGCCATCAGGGACAGGGGGCTAACTAGCGGGTACGAGCAGTACTTC.

Only a few counts were recorded for this clonotype. The J gene is TRBJ1-3, the V gene TRBV20-1, with unresolved D. There are 14 residues in the CDR3. The germline V gene encodes CDR1 DFQATT and CDR2 SNEGSKA (reference sequence). The V gene lost 6 bases and the J gene lost 3 bases, with 15 bases spanning the gap. The CDR3 protein is CSAGGSGGGNTIYF. DNA of the CDR3: TGCAGTGCGGGAGGGTCCGGAGGTGGAAACACCATATATTTT.

This CDR3 reads CASSDPGGDHNEQFF. The CDR3 region has the DNA TGTGCCAGCAGTGACCCCGGGGGGGACCACAATGAGCAGTTCTTC. The rearrangement links TRBV6-4 to TRBJ2-1, with 8 nucleotides matching TRBD2. The CDR3 sequence is 15 residues long. The V gene's germline CDR1 is MRHNA and CDR2 SNTAGT. V shed 2 bases, J shed 5 bases, and the junction held 5 bases outside the gene matches.

The genes are TRBV27 and TRBJ2-7, with D possibly TRBD1 on 5 matching bases. CDR1 and CDR2 (germline): MNHEY, SMNVEV (reference sequence). The CDR3 sequence is 16 residues long. Trimming removed 2 bases from V and 0 bases from J, with 14 bases in between. The CDR3 nucleotides are TGTGCCAGCAGTTTAATTTCTGGTGACAGCTCCTACGAGCAGTACTTC. Translated: CASSLISGDSSYEQYF.

This clonotype has ten or more counts. The chain couples TRBV28 to TRBJ1-2; 9 bases map to TRBD1. J was trimmed by 4 bases and V by 7 bases; bases with no gene match: 7. Germline lookup yields CDR1 MDHEN and CDR2 SYDVKM. The CDR3 totals 14 residues. CDR3 sequence (DNA): TGTGCCAGCACCCTACAGGGGGCGGGCTATGGCTACACCTTC. Amino acid sequence: CASTLQGAGYGYTF.

In its sample, this clonotype was seen a few times. The rearrangement joins TRBV7-9 to TRBJ2-7; D remains unclear. This CDR3 has 11 amino acids. The germline gives CDR1 SEHNR, CDR2 FQNEAQ (reference sequence). V was clipped by 1 base and J by 3 bases, with 1 base between them. For the CDR3, the DNA is TGTGCCAGCAGCTTAGACTACGAGCAGTACTTC. This codes for CASSLDYEQYF.

The chain couples TRBV6-2 or TRBV6-3 to TRBJ2-3, with 8 bases lining up with TRBD1. This CDR3 region has 15 residues. Germline loops: CDR1 MNHEY, CDR2 SVGEGT. J lost 3 bases, V lost 6 bases, and 8 bases had no gene match. The CDR3 loop is CASSPRQGRTDTQYF. The CDR3 bases are TGTGCCAGCAGCCCCAGACAGGGGAGGACAGATACGCAGTATTTT.

This chain connects TRBV11-3 to TRBJ2-5, with no clear D. The V gene lost 5 bases and the J gene lost 5 bases, with 9 bases spanning the gap. Looked up from germline, CDR1 is SGHNT and CDR2 is YENEEA. CDR3 length equals 12 residues. The DNA for the CDR3 is TGTGCCAGCAGCCGCAGTGGGGAGACCCAGTACTTC. As protein: CASSRSGETQYF.

At least ten counts were recorded for this clonotype. The chain is built from TRBV12-3 or TRBV12-4 and TRBJ2-5; the D call may be TRBD1 or TRBD2 (5 bases each). The CDR3 length is 12 residues. Trimming removed 3 bases from V and 6 bases from J, with 8 bases in between. The CDR3 sequence: CASSFGAKTQYF. DNA for the CDR3: TGTGCCAGCAGTTTCGGGGCTAAGACCCAGTACTTC.

This clonotype was counted a few times. The chain carries TRBV9 and TRBJ2-1, with TRBD2 identical over 8 bases. The CDR3 is 16 residues long. V gave up 1 base and J gave up 1 base; unmatched junction bases: 4. CDR1 and CDR2 (germline): SGDLS, YYNGEE. The CDR3 loop reads CASSVRSSGSYNEQFF. The CDR3 DNA reads TGTGCCAGCAGCGTAAGGTCTAGCGGGTCCTACAATGAGCAGTTCTTC.

This clonotype came up many times. V gene TRBV20-1 combines with J gene TRBJ2-3, with TRBD2 matching 7 bases. After removal of 6 bases from V and 3 bases from J, the junction contained 9 bases not matched to a gene. CDR3 length: 14 amino acids. Germline CDR1 reads DFQATT; CDR2 reads SNEGSKA (reference sequence). CDR3 DNA sequence: TGCAGTGCCTATCCGCGGGAGCGAACAGATACGCAGTATTTT. Its translation: CSAYPRERTDTQYF.

This clonotype was observed many times. V gene TRBV9 combines with J gene TRBJ2-3; possibly TRBD1 or TRBD2 for D (6 bases each). CDR3 length equals 15 residues. V was trimmed by 3 bases and J by 4 bases, leaving 15 bases between them. Germline values: CDR1 SGDLS, CDR2 YYNGEE. The CDR3 DNA reads as TGTGCCAGCAGCGCCTCAAGGGGGGTTTCAGATACGCAGTATTTT. Amino acids: CASSASRGVSDTQYF.

The chain recombines TRBV4-3 with TRBJ2-7, with TRBD2 matching 7 bases. V lost 1 base, J lost 2 bases, and 8 bases stayed unmatched. Germline V CDR1 and CDR2: LGHNA, YSLEER. The CDR3 has 16 residues. The CDR3 DNA follows: TGCGCCAGCAGCCAAGGGGCACGGGGACTACCCTACGAGCAGTACTTC. Protein: CASSQGARGLPYEQYF.

This clonotype occurred many times. The chain combines TRBV7-6 with TRBJ2-2, with D hard to call. The CDR3 spans 14 residues. V gave up 1 base and J gave up 2 bases, with 5 bases separating them. Germline CDR1 reads SGHVS; CDR2 reads FNYEAQ. CDR3 in amino acids: CASSLGVNTGELFF. The CDR3 bases are TGTGCCAGCAGCTTAGGGGTAAACACCGGGGAGCTGTTTTTT.

This clonotype was counted between two and nine times. V is TRBV27 and J is TRBJ2-3, with D unclear. CDR1 is MNHEY, CDR2 SMNVEV, per germline (reference sequence). This CDR3 comprises 13 residues. V lost 4 bases and J 0 bases, leaving 5 bases between the germline ends. The CDR3 coding sequence is TGTGCCAGCAGTTCTCCGAGCACAGATACGCAGTATTTT. Its translation is CASSSPSTDTQYF.

A single count supports this clonotype. At one end the junction does not follow the germline gene, possibly because of a read error. The rearrangement links TRBV5-5 to TRBJ2-1, with a possible D match to TRBD2 (5 bases). This CDR3 region has 14 residues. Per germline, CDR1 SGHKS and CDR2 YYEKEE (reference sequence). The DNA of the CDR3 is TGTGCCAGCAGCTCCGGGGTCCTCATCGGGGAGCAGTTTTTC. It yields the protein CASSSGVLIGEQFF.

This clonotype has at least ten counts. This chain links TRBV28 with TRBJ1-6, with D unclear. V was trimmed by 3 bases and J by 0 bases, leaving 12 bases between them. The CDR3 contains 17 residues. The germline V gene has CDR1 MDHEN and CDR2 SYDVKM. CDR3 protein: CASSLVTRSSYNSPLHF. The CDR3 DNA reads as TGTGCCAGCAGTTTGGTGACAAGGAGCTCCTATAATTCACCCCTCCACTTT.